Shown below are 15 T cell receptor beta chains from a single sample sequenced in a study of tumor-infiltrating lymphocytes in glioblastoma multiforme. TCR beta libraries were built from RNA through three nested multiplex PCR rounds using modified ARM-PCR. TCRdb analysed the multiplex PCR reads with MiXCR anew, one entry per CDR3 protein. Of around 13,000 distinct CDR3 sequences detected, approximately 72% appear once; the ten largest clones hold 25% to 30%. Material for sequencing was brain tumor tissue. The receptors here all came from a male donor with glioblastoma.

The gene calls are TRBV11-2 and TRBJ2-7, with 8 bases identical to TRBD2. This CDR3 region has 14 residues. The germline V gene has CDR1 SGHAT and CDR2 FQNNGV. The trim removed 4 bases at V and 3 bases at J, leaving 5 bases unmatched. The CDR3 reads CASSSLAGFYEQYF. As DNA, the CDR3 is TGTGCCAGCAGCTCCCTAGCGGGTTTCTACGAGCAGTACTTC.

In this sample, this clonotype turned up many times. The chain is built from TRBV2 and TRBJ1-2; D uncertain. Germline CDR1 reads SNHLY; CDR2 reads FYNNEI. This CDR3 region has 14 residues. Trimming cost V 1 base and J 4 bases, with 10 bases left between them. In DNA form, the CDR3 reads TGTGCCAGCAGTGAAGAGGGCCCGATCTATGGCTACACCTTC. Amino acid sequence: CASSEEGPIYGYTF.

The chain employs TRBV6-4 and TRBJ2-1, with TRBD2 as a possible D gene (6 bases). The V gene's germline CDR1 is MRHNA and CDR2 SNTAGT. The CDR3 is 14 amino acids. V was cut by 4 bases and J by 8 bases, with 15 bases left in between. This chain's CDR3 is CASSAGQPGDEQFF. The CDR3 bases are TGTGCCAGCAGTGCGGGGCAGCCGGGGGATGAGCAGTTCTTC.

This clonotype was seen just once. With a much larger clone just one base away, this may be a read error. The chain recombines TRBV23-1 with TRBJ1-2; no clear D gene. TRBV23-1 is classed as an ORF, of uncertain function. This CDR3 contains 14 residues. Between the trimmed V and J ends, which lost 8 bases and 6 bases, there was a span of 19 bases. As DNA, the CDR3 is TGCGCCAGCGGGCCGACTTCGGCGGACCATGGCTACACCTTC. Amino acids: CASGPTSADHGYTF.

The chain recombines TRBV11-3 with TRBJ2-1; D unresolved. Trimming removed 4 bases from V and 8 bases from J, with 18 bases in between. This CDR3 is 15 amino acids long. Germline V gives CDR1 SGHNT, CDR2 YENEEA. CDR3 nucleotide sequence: TGTGCCAGCAGCTCCCTGTGGGATAAACACGATGAGCAGTTCTTC. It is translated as CASSSLWDKHDEQFF.

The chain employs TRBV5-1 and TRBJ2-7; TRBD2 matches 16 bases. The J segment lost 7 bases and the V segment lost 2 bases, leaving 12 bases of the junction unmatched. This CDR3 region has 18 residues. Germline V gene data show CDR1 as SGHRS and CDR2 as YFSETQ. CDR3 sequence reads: CASSFVGTSGRAVYEQYF. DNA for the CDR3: TGCGCCAGCAGCTTTGTCGGGACTAGCGGGAGGGCTGTCTATGAGCAGTACTTC.

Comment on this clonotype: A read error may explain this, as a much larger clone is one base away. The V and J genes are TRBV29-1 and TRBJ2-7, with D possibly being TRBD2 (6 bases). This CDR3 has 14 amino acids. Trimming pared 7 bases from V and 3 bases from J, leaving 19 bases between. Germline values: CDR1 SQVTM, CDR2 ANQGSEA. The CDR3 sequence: CSAAGLTGDYEQYF. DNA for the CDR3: TGCAGCGCCGCAGGGCTAACGGGGGACTACGAGCAGTACTTC.

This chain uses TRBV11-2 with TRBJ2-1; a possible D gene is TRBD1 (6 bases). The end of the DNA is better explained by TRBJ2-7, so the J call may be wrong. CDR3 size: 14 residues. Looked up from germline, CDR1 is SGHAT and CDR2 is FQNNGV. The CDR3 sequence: CASSFYGGAYEQYF. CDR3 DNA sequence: TGTGCCAGCAGCTTCTATGGGGGCGCTTACGAGCAGTACTTC.

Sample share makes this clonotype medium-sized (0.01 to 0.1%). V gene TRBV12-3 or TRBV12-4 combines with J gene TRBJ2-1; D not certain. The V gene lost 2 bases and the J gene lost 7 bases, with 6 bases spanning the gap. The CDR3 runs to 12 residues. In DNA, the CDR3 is TGTGCCAGCAGTTTAAACCGGAATGAGCAGTTCTTC. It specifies CASSLNRNEQFF.

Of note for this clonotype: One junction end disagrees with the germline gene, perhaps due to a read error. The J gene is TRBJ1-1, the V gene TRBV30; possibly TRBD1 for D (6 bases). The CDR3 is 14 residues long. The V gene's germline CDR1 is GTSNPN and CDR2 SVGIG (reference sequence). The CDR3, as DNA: TGTGCCTGGAGGGCATGGAAAGGGGACACCGAAGCTTTCTTT. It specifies CAWRAWKGDTEAFF.

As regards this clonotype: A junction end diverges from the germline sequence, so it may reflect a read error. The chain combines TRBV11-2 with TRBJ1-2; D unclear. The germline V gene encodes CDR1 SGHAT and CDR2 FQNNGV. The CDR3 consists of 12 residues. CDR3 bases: TGTCCCAGCAGCTCAGGCTTAGGAGGCCATACCTTC. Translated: CPSSSGLGGHTF.

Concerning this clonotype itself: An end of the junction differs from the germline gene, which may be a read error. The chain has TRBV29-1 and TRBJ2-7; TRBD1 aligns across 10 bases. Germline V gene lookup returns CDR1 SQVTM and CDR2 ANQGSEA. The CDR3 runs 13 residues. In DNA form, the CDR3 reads TGCAGCGTTACCGGGACAGGGGACTACGCGCAGTATTTC. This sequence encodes CSVTGTGDYAQYF.

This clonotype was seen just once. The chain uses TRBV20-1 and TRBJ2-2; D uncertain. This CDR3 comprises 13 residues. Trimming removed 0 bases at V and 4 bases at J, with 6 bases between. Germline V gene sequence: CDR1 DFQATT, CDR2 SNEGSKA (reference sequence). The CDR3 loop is CSARETSTGELFF. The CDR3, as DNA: TGCAGTGCTAGAGAAACCAGCACCGGGGAGCTGTTTTTT.

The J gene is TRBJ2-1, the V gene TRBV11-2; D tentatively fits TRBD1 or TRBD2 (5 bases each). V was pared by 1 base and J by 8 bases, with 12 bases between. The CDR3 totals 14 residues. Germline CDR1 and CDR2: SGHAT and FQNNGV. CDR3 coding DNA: TGTGCCAGCAGCTTAGCTCGAGGGACGCATGAGCAGTTCTTC. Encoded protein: CASSLARGTHEQFF.

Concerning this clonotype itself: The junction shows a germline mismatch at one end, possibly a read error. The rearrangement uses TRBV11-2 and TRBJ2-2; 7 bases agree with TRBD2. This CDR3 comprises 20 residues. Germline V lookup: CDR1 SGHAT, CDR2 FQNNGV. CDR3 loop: CASTSSFGQGLAVNTAEPFF. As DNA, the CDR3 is TGTGCCAGCACCTCCTCATTCGGCCAAGGGCTAGCGGTAAACACCGCGGAGCCGTTTTTT.